The next 14 T cell receptor beta chains were all read from a single sample in a study of cytomegalovirus exposure and HLA in healthy donors. PCR was performed using 60 Vbeta and 13 Jbeta primers. Clones were sequenced by immunoSEQ multiplex PCR, and TCRdb holds only the in-frame ones, with some missing. The table lists 250,000 or so clones, around 90% of them singletons. The sample consisted of PBMCs. These receptors were taken from a girl aged 2 to 10 in good health and CMV-seronegative.

This sequence joins TRBV5-1 and TRBJ1-1; possible D gene TRBD1, 5 bases. The CDR3 loop spans 17 amino acids. Looked up from germline, CDR1 is SGHRS and CDR2 is YFSETQ. Trimming stripped 3 bases from V and 1 base from J, with 19 bases between. The DNA for the CDR3 is TGCGCCAGCAGCTCTAATAGGGGAGGGCGATGGAACACTGAAGCTTTCTTT. It encodes CASSSNRGGRWNTEAFF.

The chain uses TRBV5-1 and TRBJ2-5; D may be TRBD2 (6 bases). CDR3 length equals 15 residues. Germline V gene data show CDR1 as SGHRS and CDR2 as YFSETQ. V dropped 3 bases and J dropped 0 bases, with 12 bases sitting between them. The CDR3, as DNA: TGCGCCAGCAGCTCGGGACTGGGGTACCAAGAGACCCAGTACTTC. Its translation is CASSSGLGYQETQYF.

This chain connects TRBV4-1 to TRBJ2-1; D perhaps matches TRBD1 (5 bases). The V gene's germline CDR1 is MGHRA and CDR2 YSYEKL. The CDR3 covers 11 residues. V gave up 4 bases and J gave up 7 bases, with 5 bases separating them. The CDR3 DNA is TGCGCCAGCAGCCCAGGGAATGAGCAGTTCTTC. This encodes CASSPGNEQFF.

The chain joins TRBV2 to TRBJ2-7; the D gene is possibly TRBD2 (6 bases). V lost 11 bases and J lost 2, with 19 bases in between. The CDR3 is made up of 14 amino acids. From germline, CDR1 is SNHLY and CDR2 FYNNEI. The CDR3 is CALRIGGPAYEQYF. In DNA, the CDR3 is TGTGCCCTGCGGATCGGAGGGCCGGCCTACGAGCAGTACTTC. The entire variable domain, with the rest obtained from reference TRBV2 and TRBJ2-7, is as follows: EPEVTQTPSHQVTQMGQEVILRCVPISNHLYFYWYRQILGQKVEFLVSFYNNEISEKSEIFDDQFSVERPDGSNFTLKIRSTKLEDSAMYFCALRIGGPAYEQYFGPGTRLTVT.

V usage is TRBV2 and J usage is TRBJ1-5; D not resolved. The CDR3 has 18 residues. Germline V gives CDR1 SNHLY, CDR2 FYNNEI. Trimming took off 2 bases at V and 0 bases at J, with 17 bases between the two ends. The CDR3 sequence: CASSEIVGATYSNQPQHF. The CDR3 bases are TGTGCCAGCAGTGAAATTGTGGGCGCAACGTATAGCAATCAGCCCCAGCATTTT.

The rearrangement links TRBV27 to TRBJ1-6; 8 nucleotides agree with TRBD1. Germline CDR1 MNHEY, CDR2 SMNVEV (reference sequence). After removal of 2 bases from V and 7 bases from J, the junction contained 4 bases not matched to a gene. The CDR3 totals 15 residues. The CDR3 protein is CASSLTGTGNSPLHF. In nucleotides, the CDR3 is TGTGCCAGCAGTTTAACCGGGACAGGCAATTCACCCCTCCACTTT.

The chain combines TRBV6-1 with TRBJ2-2, with 8 bases matching TRBD1. The germline gives CDR1 MNHNS, CDR2 SASEGT. This CDR3 has 17 amino acids. The junction had 8 bases not matched to a gene; V was cut back by 4 bases and J by 1 base. CDR3 sequence: CASSVRPGTGNTGELFF. DNA for the CDR3: TGTGCCAGCAGTGTTAGACCCGGGACAGGGAACACCGGGGAGCTGTTTTTT.

Regarding this clone: The sample contains more than one DNA sequence encoding this CDR3. The CDR3 DNA follows: TGTGCCAGCAGTGAAGCCCGACTAGCGGGAGGGCCTCCCCAGGAGACCCAGTACTTC. Residues: CASSEARLAGGPPQETQYF. The chain joins TRBV2 to TRBJ2-5; 14 positions match TRBD2. V dropped 0 bases and J dropped 5; count of bases not matched to a gene: 11. The CDR3 is 19 residues long. In germline, CDR1 is SNHLY, CDR2 FYNNEI.

Here the CDR3 reads CASSLGPAGDRDTQYF. The CDR3 region has the DNA TGCGCCAGCAGCCTGGGACCAGCGGGAGATCGGGATACGCAGTATTTT. The V gene is TRBV5-1, the J gene TRBJ2-3, with 8 nucleotides matching TRBD2. The CDR3 length is 16 residues. Germline trimming cut 4 bases from V and 6 bases from J; bases unmatched to any gene: 13. Germline loops: CDR1 SGHRS, CDR2 YFSETQ.

The chain combines TRBV7-9 with TRBJ1-2; D might be TRBD1 (6 bases). The V and J ends lost 4 bases and 4 bases respectively, with 13 bases between them. The CDR3 length is 14 residues. Germline V gene data show CDR1 as SEHNR and CDR2 as FQNEAQ (reference sequence). The CDR3 loop reads CASSSQGNFYGYTF. CDR3 in DNA: TGTGCCAGCAGCTCCCAGGGGAACTTCTATGGCTACACCTTC.

V and J are TRBV11-2 and TRBJ2-7, with a weak D call TRBD1 (5 bases). V lost 2 bases and J 0 bases, leaving 11 bases between the germline ends. CDR3 length equals 15 residues. Germline CDR1 is SGHAT and CDR2 is FQNNGV. The CDR3 reads CASSLSPRASYEQYF. CDR3 sequence (DNA): TGTGCCAGCAGCTTAAGTCCCAGGGCCTCCTACGAGCAGTACTTC.

V usage is TRBV10-3 and J usage is TRBJ1-4; D uncertain. CDR1 and CDR2 (germline): ENHRY, SYGVKD. The V end was cut by 0 bases, the J end by 7 bases, with 12 bases between. The CDR3 extends over 15 amino acids. CDR3 region: CAISESGPGSEKLFF. The CDR3 region has the DNA TGTGCCATCAGTGAGTCCGGACCCGGGAGTGAAAAACTGTTTTTT.

The rearrangement links TRBV30 to TRBJ1-3; D remains unclear. The CDR3 runs 14 residues. V lost 1 base and J lost 0, with 7 bases in between. Germline V gene sequence: CDR1 GTSNPN, CDR2 SVGIG (reference sequence). The CDR3 spells CAWSGPSSGNTIYF. DNA for the CDR3: TGTGCCTGGAGTGGTCCGAGCTCTGGAAACACCATATATTTT.

About this clone itself: A junction end diverges from the germline sequence, so it may reflect a read error. CDR3 amino acids: CASSPGTSGGPQDF. In DNA form, the CDR3 reads TGTGCCAGCAGCCCCGGGACTAGCGGGGGTCCTCAGGACTTC. The chain is built from TRBV14 and TRBJ2-5, with 14 nucleotides matching TRBD2. The CDR3 is 14 residues long. CDR1 and CDR2 (germline): SGHDN, FVKESK.